These 8 T cell receptor beta chains were sequenced from one sample in a study of technical replicates of blood from several donors. Some clones are missing from TCRdb's copy, which holds only in-frame ones; the method was immunoSEQ multiplex PCR. The sample contains some 81,000 clones, roughly 90% of which appear only once. Specimen: T cells isolated from PBMCs. These receptors were collected from a human donor in good health.

V usage is TRBV28 and J usage is TRBJ2-4; perhaps TRBD2 as D (6 bases). V was clipped by 6 bases and J by 4 bases, with 13 bases between them. CDR3 length: 14 amino acids. Germline CDR1 MDHEN, CDR2 SYDVKM. The DNA of the CDR3 is TGTGCCAGCAGCCCTCGGAGGGCTAAAAACATTCAGTACTTC. It specifies CASSPRRAKNIQYF.

The chain couples TRBV5-1 to TRBJ2-7, with D possibly matching TRBD1 (5 bases). Germline CDR1 SGHRS, CDR2 YFSETQ. The CDR3 runs 13 residues. Deletions cut 4 bases from V and 4 bases from J, with 12 bases between. The CDR3 loop reads CASSVGQPYEQYF. In DNA form, the CDR3 reads TGCGCCAGCAGCGTAGGACAACCATACGAGCAGTACTTC.

The V and J genes are TRBV6-1 and TRBJ1-4; a weak D match, TRBD1 (6 bases). Trimming took off 6 bases at V and 0 bases at J, with 11 bases between the two ends. CDR3 length: 15 residues. Germline CDR1 and CDR2: MNHNS and SASEGT. CDR3 nucleotides: TGTGCCAGCAGGGAACAGGGCGCAACTAATGAAAAACTGTTTTTT. Amino acids: CASREQGATNEKLFF.

The J gene is TRBJ2-1, the V gene TRBV19; D is uncertain. The CDR3 spans 10 residues. The V end was cut by 5 bases, the J end by 8 bases, with 4 bases between. Germline CDR1 is LNHDA and CDR2 is SQIVND (reference sequence). CDR3 sequence (DNA): TGTGCCAGTAGTCAGGATGAGCAGTTCTTC. It codes for CASSQDEQFF.

The V gene is TRBV30, the J gene TRBJ1-5; D gene ambiguous. The CDR3 is 13 amino acids. V was trimmed by 0 bases and J by 1 base, leaving 4 bases between them. The germline gives CDR1 GTSNPN, CDR2 SVGIG (reference sequence). The CDR3 DNA is TGTGCCTGGAGTGTACACAGCAATCAGCCCCAGCATTTT. Translating gives CAWSVHSNQPQHF.

CDR3 sequence (DNA): TGCGCCAGCCGAACAGGGAGGGTTTACCAAGAGACCCAGTACTTC. It translates to CASRTGRVYQETQYF. The genes are TRBV5-1 and TRBJ2-5; a weak D match, TRBD2 (7 bases). The CDR3 sequence is 15 residues long. Germline V CDR1 and CDR2: SGHRS, YFSETQ. The V end lost 7 bases, the J end lost 0 bases, and 16 bases lay between the germline ends.

The gene calls are TRBV5-4 and TRBJ2-1, with a possible D match to TRBD2 (6 bases). The CDR3 runs 14 residues. V gave up 2 bases and J gave up 7 bases, with 13 bases separating them. Germline V gene sequence: CDR1 SGHNT, CDR2 YYREEE (reference sequence). The CDR3 DNA reads as TGTGCCAGCAGCTTAACTAGTGCGGGGAATGAGCAGTTCTTC. It is translated as CASSLTSAGNEQFF.

This chain links TRBV5-1 with TRBJ1-2; 7 bases match TRBD1. The J segment lost 0 bases and the V segment lost 3 bases, leaving 17 bases of the junction unmatched. Germline V lookup: CDR1 SGHRS, CDR2 YFSETQ. The CDR3 sequence is 19 residues long. Here the CDR3 DNA reads TGCGCCAGCAGCTCCCCCCCGCCGGGACAGTGGAGAGCTAACTATGGCTACACCTTC. Translated, it gives CASSSPPPGQWRANYGYTF.